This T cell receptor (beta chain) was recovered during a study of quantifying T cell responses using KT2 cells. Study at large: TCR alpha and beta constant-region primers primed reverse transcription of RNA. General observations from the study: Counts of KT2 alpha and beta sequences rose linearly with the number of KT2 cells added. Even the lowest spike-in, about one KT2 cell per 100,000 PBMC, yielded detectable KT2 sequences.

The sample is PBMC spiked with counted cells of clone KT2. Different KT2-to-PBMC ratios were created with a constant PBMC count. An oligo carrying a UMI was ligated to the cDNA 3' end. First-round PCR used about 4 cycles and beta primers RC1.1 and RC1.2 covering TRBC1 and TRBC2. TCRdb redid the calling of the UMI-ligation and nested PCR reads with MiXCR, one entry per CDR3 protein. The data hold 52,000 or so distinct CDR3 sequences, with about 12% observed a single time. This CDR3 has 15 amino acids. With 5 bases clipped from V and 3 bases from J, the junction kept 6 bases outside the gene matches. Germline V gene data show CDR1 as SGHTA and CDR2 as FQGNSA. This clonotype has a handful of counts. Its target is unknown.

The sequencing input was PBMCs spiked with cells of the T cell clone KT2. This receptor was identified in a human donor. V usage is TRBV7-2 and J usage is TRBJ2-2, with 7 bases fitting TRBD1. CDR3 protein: CASSLRQGDTGELFF. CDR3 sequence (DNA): TGTGCCAGCAGCCTCCGACAGGGAGACACCGGGGAGCTGTTTTTT.